This T cell receptor beta chain emerged from a study of cytomegalovirus exposure and HLA in healthy donors. Study findings and constraints: The study labeled 180 or so TCR beta chains cytomegalovirus-associated. Per published reports, the classifier diagnosed cytomegalovirus status with high specificity and sensitivity.

Whereas donors were nominally healthy upon sampling, unrecorded immune exposures were probable. CDR3 length: 16 residues. With 6 bases clipped from V and 4 bases from J, the junction kept 17 bases outside the gene matches. Germline V gene data show CDR1 as SQVTM and CDR2 as ANQGSEA. The PCR ran on 60 Vbeta and 13 Jbeta primers. Method: immunoSEQ multiplex PCR; TCRdb's copy keeps in-frame clones and lacks some. The sample holds about 220,000 clones; around 80% are singletons and the top ten take roughly 0.71%. About this clone: Its antigen is unidentified.

The TCR originated in a boy aged 2-15 years in good health and CMV-seronegative. The material sequenced was PBMCs. This chain connects TRBV29-1 to TRBJ1-2, with 7 bases identical to TRBD1. The CDR3 DNA reads as TGCAGCGTAACCTCCAACCTCAGACAGGGTACCTATGGCTACACCTTC. Translation gives CSVTSNLRQGTYGYTF. The full variable domain, with the rest looked up from reference TRBV29-1 and TRBJ1-2, is SAVISQKPSRDICQRGTSLTIQCQVDSQVTMMFWYRQQPGQSLTLIATANQGSEATYESGFVIDKFPISRPNLTFSTLTVSNMSPEDSSIYLCSVTSNLRQGTYGYTFGSGTRLTVV.